These T cell receptor beta chains were read from a single sample in a study of blood T cells in healthy people across ages. TCRdb reanalysed the 5' RACE reads using MiXCR and keeps one entry per CDR3 protein. Here the sample spans approximately 800,000 distinct CDR3 sequences, more than 50% being singletons. Sequencing was performed on blood. Source of these receptors: a man in his forties in good health. Both conserved end residues are part of each CDR3. D genes are given only for firm matches. Clone size is shown for a subset of rows, as once, few, many or a class of expanded clone.

TRBJ2-3	TRBV6-5	once	TRBD2	CASAEASGYTDTQYF	TGTGCCAGTGCCGAGGCTAGCGGATACACAGATACGCAGTATTTT
TRBJ2-1	TRBV20-1	NA	TRBD2	CSARALASSYNEQFF	TGCAGTGCTAGGGCACTAGCGAGCTCCTACAATGAGCAGTTCTTC
TRBJ2-6	TRBV7-3	NA	NA	CASSLRADSGANVLTF	TGTGCCAGCAGCCTGCGGGCTGACTCTGGGGCCAACGTCCTGACTTTC
TRBJ2-1	TRBV7-9	NA	NA	CASSYGHNEQFF	TGTGCCAGCAGCTACGGTCACAATGAGCAGTTCTTC
TRBJ2-6	TRBV28	NA	NA	CASSLVEPSSGANVLTF	TGTGCCAGCAGTTTGGTTGAACCATCCTCTGGGGCCAACGTCCTGACTTTC
TRBJ2-1	TRBV14	few	TRBD1	CASSRPILGQGKNEQFF	TGTGCCAGCAGCCGACCAATACTGGGACAGGGAAAGAATGAGCAGTTCTTC
TRBJ2-6	TRBV5-1	few	TRBD1	CASSPGGTGFTGANVLTF	TGCGCCAGCAGCCCGGGTGGGACAGGCTTCACTGGGGCCAACGTCCTGACTTTC
TRBJ1-1	TRBV7-9	NA	NA	CASSLKSVGVEAFF	TGTGCCAGCAGCTTAAAATCCGTCGGCGTTGAAGCTTTCTTT
TRBJ1-5	TRBV20-1	NA	NA	CSAREGLRPQHF	TGCAGTGCTAGAGAAGGGCTGCGACCCCAGCATTTT
TRBJ2-7	TRBV29-1	once	NA	CSVDGLVGKSSYNEQYF	TGCAGCGTTGACGGTCTAGTGGGTAAGAGCTCCTACAATGAGCAGTACTTC
TRBJ1-6	TRBV4-3	NA	NA	CASSQEQLNSPLHF	TGCGCCAGCAGCCAAGAGCAGTTGAATTCACCCCTCCACTTT
TRBJ2-5	TRBV7-9	few	NA	CASSAFAETQYF	TGTGCCAGCAGCGCCTTTGCCGAGACCCAGTACTTC
TRBJ2-1	TRBV11-2	NA	NA	CASRPPGGSSYNEQFF	TGTGCCAGCAGGCCACCCGGAGGGTCCTCCTACAATGAGCAGTTCTTC